A single sample gave rise to the 2 T cell receptor beta chains below, sequenced in a study of cytomegalovirus exposure and HLA in healthy donors. PCR involved 60 Vbeta and 13 Jbeta primers. The repertoire was sequenced with immunoSEQ multiplex PCR; TCRdb's copy has only in-frame clones and lacks some. The top ten clones hold about 2% of a sample with about 120,000 clones, 65% to 90% of them seen once. Sequencing was carried out using PBMCs. These receptors all stem from a woman aged 40 to 50 in good health and CMV-seronegative.

The chain combines TRBV10-3 with TRBJ2-1; D remains unclear. The germline CDR1 and CDR2 sequences are ENHRY and SYGVKD. This CDR3 is built from 16 residues. V was pared by 7 bases and J by 7 bases, with 23 bases between. CDR3 DNA: TGTGCCATCATTAGGCCAGAAGACTCTTCCCCGAATGAGCAGTTCTTC. It translates to CAIIRPEDSSPNEQFF.

J is TRBJ2-5 and V is TRBV7-9, with D perhaps TRBD1 (6 bases). V was cut by 0 bases and J by 5 bases, with 13 bases left in between. Germline V gene lookup returns CDR1 SEHNR and CDR2 FQNEAQ (reference sequence). This CDR3 comprises 15 residues. Here the CDR3 DNA reads TGTGCCAGCAGCTTAGCACAGGGTATCCGGGAGACCCAGTACTTC. Protein sequence: CASSLAQGIRETQYF.